This T cell receptor (beta chain) was identified in a study of T cell responses to AZD1222 COVID-19 vaccine. Study findings and constraints: Just five to seven people given AZD1222 tested seropositive at baseline. The reported proportion of spike-specific TCRs targeting unmutated variant regions was nearly half. Following two doses of AZD1222, Spike-specific TCR breadth and depth rose.

Clones were read by immunoSEQ multiplex PCR, and TCRdb kept only the in-frame ones, dropping some. The sample includes fewer than 120,000 clones, about 90% of them seen just once. V trimming: 5 bases; J trimming: 7 bases; junction bases outside the gene matches: 5. Germline V lookup: CDR1 LNHDA, CDR2 SQIVND (reference sequence). The CDR3 extends over 14 amino acids. Note on this clone: Its antigen is unidentified.

The chain combines TRBV19 with TRBJ2-2; 9 bases map to TRBD1. The specimen comprised peripheral blood, sampled 28 days after the second AZD1222 dose. This clonotype was obtained from an adult who received the AZD1222 COVID-19 vaccine. CDR3 DNA sequence: TGTGCCAGTAGTGAACAGGGGGCCGACGGGGAGCTGTTTTTT. Its translation is CASSEQGADGELFF.